This T cell receptor (beta chain) originates from a study of T cell responses to AZD1222 COVID-19 vaccine. Study-level points and caveats: The donors showed a predominance of white British ancestry and of females, with possible underestimation of clonal diversity. CD4 TCRs covered the whole spike, strongest at regions 160-218 and 743-854. Close to half of spike-specific TCRs reportedly recognize unmutated variant regions.

Germline lookup yields CDR1 SGHNT and CDR2 YYREEE (reference sequence). The CDR3 has 13 residues. Trimming shortened V by 5 bases and J by 2 bases, and 10 bases separated the two germline ends. Profiling relied on immunoSEQ multiplex PCR, and the TCRdb table lists in-frame clones only, not all of them. The table has over 150,000 clones, roughly 90% seen once. A note on this clone: The antigen is not known.

The sample was peripheral blood, taken on day 0 of AZD1222 vaccination. V and J are TRBV5-4 and TRBJ1-2; D is perhaps TRBD1 (6 bases). The sequence was collected from an adult in good health. The CDR3 nucleotides read TGTGCCAGCAGAATGACAGGCAACTATGGCTACACCTTC. Translated: CASRMTGNYGYTF. The variable domain in full, with the rest retrieved from reference TRBV5-4 and TRBJ1-2, is ETGVTQSPTHLIKTRGQQVTLRCSSQSGHNTVSWYQQALGQGPQFIFQYYREEENGRGNFPPRFSGLQFPNYSSELNVNALELDDSALYLCASRMTGNYGYTFGSGTRLTVV.